This T cell receptor beta chain appears in the sequencing data of a study of cytomegalovirus exposure and HLA in healthy donors. Study-wide results and caveats: A classifier reportedly called cytomegalovirus status with high sensitivity and specificity.

PCR primers comprised 60 Vbeta and 13 Jbeta primers. Produced via immunoSEQ multiplex PCR; TCRdb's table is partial and in-frame only. The sample includes some 110,000 clones, 8.5% to 10% of them seen just once. This clone was counted only a few times. Its target is unknown. The CDR3 length is 16 residues. Trimming pared 0 bases from V and 0 bases from J, leaving 9 bases between. The germline V gene encodes CDR1 WNHNN and CDR2 SYGVQD (reference sequence). This TCR came from a man aged 25 to 45 in good health and CMV-seronegative. Material: PBMCs. The rearrangement joins TRBV10-1 to TRBJ2-1; maybe TRBD2 (6 bases). CDR3 residues: CASSESRGDSYNEQFF. The DNA of the CDR3 is TGCGCCAGCAGTGAGTCGCGGGGAGACTCCTACAATGAGCAGTTCTTC.